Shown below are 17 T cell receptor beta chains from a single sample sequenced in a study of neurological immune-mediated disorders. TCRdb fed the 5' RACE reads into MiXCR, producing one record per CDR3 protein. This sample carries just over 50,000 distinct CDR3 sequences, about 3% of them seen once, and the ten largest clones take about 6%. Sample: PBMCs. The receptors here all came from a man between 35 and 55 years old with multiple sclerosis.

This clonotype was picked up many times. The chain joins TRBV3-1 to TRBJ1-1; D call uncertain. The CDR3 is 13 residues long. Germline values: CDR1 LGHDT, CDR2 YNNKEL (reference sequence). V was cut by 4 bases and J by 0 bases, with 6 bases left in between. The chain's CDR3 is CASSPRMNTEAFF. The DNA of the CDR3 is TGTGCCAGCAGCCCGAGGATGAACACTGAAGCTTTCTTT. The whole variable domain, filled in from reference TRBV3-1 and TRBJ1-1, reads DTAVSQTPKYLVTQMGNDKSIKCEQNLGHDTMYWYKQDSKKFLKIMFSYNNKELIINETVPNRFSPKSPDKAHLNLHINSLELGDSAVYFCASSPRMNTEAFFGQGTRLTVV.

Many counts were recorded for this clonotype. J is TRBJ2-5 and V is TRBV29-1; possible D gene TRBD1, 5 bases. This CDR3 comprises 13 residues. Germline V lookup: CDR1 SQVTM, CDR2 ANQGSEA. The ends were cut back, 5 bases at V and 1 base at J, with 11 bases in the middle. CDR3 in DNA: TGCAGCGTTAGGGGTCTCTTCCAAGAGACCCAGTACTTC. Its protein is CSVRGLFQETQYF.

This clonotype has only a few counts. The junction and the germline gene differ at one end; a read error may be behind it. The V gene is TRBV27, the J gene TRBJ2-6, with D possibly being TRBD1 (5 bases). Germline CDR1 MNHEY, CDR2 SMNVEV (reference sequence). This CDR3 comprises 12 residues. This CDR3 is CASTSGAKVLTF. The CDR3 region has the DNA TGTGCCAGCACATCTGGGGCCAAAGTCCTGACTTTC. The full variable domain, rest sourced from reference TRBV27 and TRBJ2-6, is EAQVTQNPRYLITVTGKKLTVTCSQNMNHEYMSWYRQDPGLGLRQIYYSMNVEVTDKGDVPEGYKVSRKEKRNFPLILESPSPNQTSLYFCASTSGAKVLTFGAGSRLTVL.

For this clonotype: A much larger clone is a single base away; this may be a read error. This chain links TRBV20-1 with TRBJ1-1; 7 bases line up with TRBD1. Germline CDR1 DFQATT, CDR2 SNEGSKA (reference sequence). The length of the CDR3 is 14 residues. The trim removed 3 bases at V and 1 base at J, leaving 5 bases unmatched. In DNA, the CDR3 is TGCAGTGCTAGGTGGGACAGCCAGAACACTGAAGCTTTCTTT. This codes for CSARWDSQNTEAFF.

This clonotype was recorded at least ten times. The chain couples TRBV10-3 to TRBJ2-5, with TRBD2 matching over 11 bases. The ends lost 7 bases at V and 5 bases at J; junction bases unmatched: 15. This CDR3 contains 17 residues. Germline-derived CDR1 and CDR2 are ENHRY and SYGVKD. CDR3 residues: CAIKVDSTSGEKETQYF. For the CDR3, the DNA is TGTGCCATCAAGGTGGATTCGACTAGCGGGGAGAAGGAGACCCAGTACTTC.

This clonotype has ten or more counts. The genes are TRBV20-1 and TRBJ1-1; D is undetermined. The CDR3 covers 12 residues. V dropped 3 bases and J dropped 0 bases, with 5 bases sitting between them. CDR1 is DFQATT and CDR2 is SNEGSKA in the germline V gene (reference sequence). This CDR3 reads CSARGLNTEAFF. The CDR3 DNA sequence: TGCAGTGCTAGGGGATTGAACACTGAAGCTTTCTTT.

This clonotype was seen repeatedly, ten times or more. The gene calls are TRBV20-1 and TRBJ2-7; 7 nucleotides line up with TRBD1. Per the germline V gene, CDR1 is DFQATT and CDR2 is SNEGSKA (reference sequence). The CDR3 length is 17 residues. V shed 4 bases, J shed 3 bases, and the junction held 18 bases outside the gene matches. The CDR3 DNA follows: TGCAGTGCTACAGGACAGGAATATTCTACGGGTTTCTACGAGCAGTACTTC. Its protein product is CSATGQEYSTGFYEQYF.

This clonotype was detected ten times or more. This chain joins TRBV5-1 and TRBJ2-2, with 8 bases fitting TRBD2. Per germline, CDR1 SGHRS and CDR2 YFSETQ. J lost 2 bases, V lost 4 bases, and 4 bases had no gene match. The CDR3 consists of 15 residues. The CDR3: CASSRTSGNTGELFF. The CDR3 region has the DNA TGCGCCAGCAGCAGAACTAGCGGAAACACCGGGGAGCTGTTTTTT.

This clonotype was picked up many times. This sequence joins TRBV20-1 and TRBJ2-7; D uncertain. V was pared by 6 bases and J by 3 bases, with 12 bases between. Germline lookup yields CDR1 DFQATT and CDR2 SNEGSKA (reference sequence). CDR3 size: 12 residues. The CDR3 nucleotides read TGCAGTGCCTCGACTGGGAACTACGAGCAGTACTTC. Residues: CSASTGNYEQYF.

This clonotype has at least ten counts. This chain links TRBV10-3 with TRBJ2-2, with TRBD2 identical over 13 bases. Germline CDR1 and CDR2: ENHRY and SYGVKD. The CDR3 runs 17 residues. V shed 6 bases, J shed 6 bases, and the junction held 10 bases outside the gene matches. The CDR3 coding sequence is TGTGCCATCAGACTAGCGGGGGGGACTTCTGCCCCCGGGGAGCTGTTTTTT. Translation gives CAIRLAGGTSAPGELFF.

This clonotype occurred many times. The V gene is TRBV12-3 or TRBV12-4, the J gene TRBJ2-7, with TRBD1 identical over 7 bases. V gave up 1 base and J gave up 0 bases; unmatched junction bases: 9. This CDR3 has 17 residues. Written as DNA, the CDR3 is TGTGCCAGCAGTTTAGATGGGGTTCAGGGGGACTCCTACGAGCAGTACTTC. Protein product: CASSLDGVQGDSYEQYF.

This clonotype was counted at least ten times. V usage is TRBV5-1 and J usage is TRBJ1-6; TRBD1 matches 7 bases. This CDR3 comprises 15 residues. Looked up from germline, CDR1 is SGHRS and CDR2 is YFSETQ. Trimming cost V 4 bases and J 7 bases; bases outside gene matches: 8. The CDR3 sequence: CASSTFTGANSPLHF. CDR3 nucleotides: TGCGCCAGCAGCACCTTCACAGGGGCGAATTCACCCCTCCACTTT.

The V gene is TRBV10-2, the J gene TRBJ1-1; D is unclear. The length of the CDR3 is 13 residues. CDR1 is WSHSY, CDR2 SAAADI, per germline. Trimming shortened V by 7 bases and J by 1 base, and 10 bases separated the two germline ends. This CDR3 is CASTGKENTEAFF. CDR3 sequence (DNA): TGCGCCAGCACGGGAAAGGAGAACACTGAAGCTTTCTTT.

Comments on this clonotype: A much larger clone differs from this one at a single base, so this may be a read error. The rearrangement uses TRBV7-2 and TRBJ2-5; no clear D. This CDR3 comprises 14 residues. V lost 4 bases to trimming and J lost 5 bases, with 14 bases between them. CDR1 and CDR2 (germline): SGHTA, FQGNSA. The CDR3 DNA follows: TGTGCCAGCAGCTCACGTAGAGTAGGGGAGACCCAGTACTTC. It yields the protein CASSSRRVGETQYF.

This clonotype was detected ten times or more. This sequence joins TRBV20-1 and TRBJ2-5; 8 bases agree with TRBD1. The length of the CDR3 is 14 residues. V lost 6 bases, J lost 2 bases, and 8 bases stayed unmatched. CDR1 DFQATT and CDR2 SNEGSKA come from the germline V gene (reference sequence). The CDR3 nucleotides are TGCAGTGCCAGCAGGGGGCAGGGACAAGAGACCCAGTACTTC. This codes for CSASRGQGQETQYF.

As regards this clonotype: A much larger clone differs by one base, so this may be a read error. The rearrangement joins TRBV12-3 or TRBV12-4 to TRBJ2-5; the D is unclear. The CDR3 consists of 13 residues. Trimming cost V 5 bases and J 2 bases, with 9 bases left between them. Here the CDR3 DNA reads TGTGCCAGCAGTCTCGAATATCAAGAGACCCAGTACTTC. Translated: CASSLEYQETQYF.

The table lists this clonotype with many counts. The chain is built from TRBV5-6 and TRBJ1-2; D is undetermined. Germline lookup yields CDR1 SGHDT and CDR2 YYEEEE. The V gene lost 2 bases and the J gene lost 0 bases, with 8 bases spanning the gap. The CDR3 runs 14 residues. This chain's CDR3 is CASSFSGSNYGYTF. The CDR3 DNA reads TGTGCCAGCAGCTTTTCCGGATCTAACTATGGCTACACCTTC.